Below, 22 T cell receptor beta chains from the same sample are listed, as sequenced in a study of cytomegalovirus exposure and HLA in healthy donors. A multiplex PCR was run with 60 Vbeta primers and 13 Jbeta primers. The method was immunoSEQ multiplex PCR; TCRdb's version includes in-frame clones alone and lacks a portion of them. The sample yields under 120,000 clones, roughly three quarters seen once. Sample: PBMCs. The source of these receptors is a man in his forties in good health and CMV-seropositive.

The chain recombines TRBV10-1 with TRBJ2-7; TRBD2 aligns across 9 bases. The V segment lost 4 bases and the J segment 4 bases; nucleotides outside the gene matches: 8. The CDR3 spans 15 residues. CDR1 is WNHNN, CDR2 SYGVQD, per germline (reference sequence). CDR3 nucleotide sequence: TGCGCCAGCAGTGTTATTGGCGGGAGGGCTTACGAGCAGTACGTC. This translates into CASSVIGGRAYEQYV.

The chain recombines TRBV7-7 with TRBJ2-5; 7 bases fit TRBD2. The CDR3 loop spans 17 amino acids. Germline V gene data show CDR1 as SSHAT and CDR2 as FNYEAQ (reference sequence). The V segment lost 5 bases and the J segment 2 bases; nucleotides outside the gene matches: 14. The CDR3 protein is CASSPGRGLAVQETQYF. CDR3 coding DNA: TGTGCCAGCAGCCCCGGTAGAGGGCTAGCGGTACAAGAGACCCAGTACTTC. The full variable domain, completed using reference TRBV7-7 and TRBJ2-5, is GAGVSQSPRYKVTKRGQDVTLRCDPISSHATLYWYQQALGQGPEFLTYFNYEAQPDKSGLPSDRFSAERPEGSISTLTIQRTEQRDSAMYRCASSPGRGLAVQETQYFGPGTRLLVL.

The chain carries TRBV27 and TRBJ2-7, with 8 bases lining up with TRBD2. V gave up 3 bases and J gave up 0 bases; unmatched junction bases: 10. Germline V gene sequence: CDR1 MNHEY, CDR2 SMNVEV (reference sequence). This CDR3 spans 17 amino acids. The CDR3 DNA reads TGTGCCAGCAGTTTGAAAGCGGGAGCCTATATCTCCTACGAGCAGTACTTC. This encodes CASSLKAGAYISYEQYF.

This chain links TRBV28 with TRBJ2-7, with a tentative D call TRBD1 (6 bases). CDR3 size: 16 residues. Germline CDR1 and CDR2: MDHEN and SYDVKM. V lost 4 bases and J 0 bases, leaving 16 bases between the germline ends. The CDR3 region is CASSSTGYGASYEQYF. The CDR3 DNA sequence: TGTGCCAGCAGTTCAACAGGGTACGGGGCCTCCTACGAGCAGTACTTC.

The chain couples TRBV7-3 to TRBJ2-1, with TRBD2 matching over 11 bases. Germline CDR1 SGHTA, CDR2 FQGTGA. The CDR3 is 13 residues long. V shed 2 bases and J 10 bases; nucleotides not matched to a gene: 1. This CDR3 is CASSLGTSGEQFF. DNA for the CDR3: TGTGCCAGCAGCTTAGGGACTAGCGGAGAGCAGTTCTTC.

The genes are TRBV10-3 and TRBJ2-7; 8 nucleotides align to TRBD2. This CDR3 region has 12 residues. With V trimmed by 8 bases and J by 5 bases, 5 bases remained unmatched. CDR1 and CDR2 from the germline V gene are ENHRY and SYGVKD. The CDR3 reads CAIAVAGNEQYV. The DNA of the CDR3 is TGTGCCATCGCCGTAGCGGGAAACGAGCAGTACGTC.

This chain connects TRBV5-1 to TRBJ2-1; the match to TRBD2 covers 14 bases. CDR3 length: 18 amino acids. Trimming cost V 0 bases and J 1 base; bases outside gene matches: 3. CDR1 SGHRS and CDR2 YFSETQ come from the germline V gene. The CDR3 sequence: CASSLAGLAGGSYNEQFF. CDR3 coding DNA: TGCGCCAGCAGCTTGGCCGGACTAGCGGGAGGTTCCTACAATGAGCAGTTCTTC.

The CDR3 is CASTPLRQNTGELFF. In DNA form, the CDR3 reads TGTGCCAGCACCCCCCTGAGGCAAAACACCGGGGAGCTGTTTTTT. The chain links TRBV27 to TRBJ2-2; no clear D gene. V was clipped by 7 bases and J by 2 bases, with 14 bases between them. CDR1 and CDR2 from the germline V gene are MNHEY and SMNVEV (reference sequence). CDR3 length equals 15 residues.

The chain has TRBV5-1 and TRBJ2-7; TRBD2 might be the D (5 bases). With 4 bases removed from V and 1 base from J, the gap between germline ends came to 12 bases. The CDR3 spans 14 residues. In germline, CDR1 is SGHRS, CDR2 YFSETQ. The CDR3 reads CASSPRAGSYEQYV. The CDR3 nucleotides read TGCGCCAGCAGCCCGCGGGCTGGGTCCTACGAGCAGTACGTC.

This chain links TRBV18 with TRBJ2-1, with TRBD2 matching over 10 bases. The CDR3 sequence is 14 residues long. Germline V CDR1 and CDR2: KGHSH, LQKENI. Trimming removed 6 bases from V and 6 bases from J; junction bases left unmatched: 5. For the CDR3, the DNA is TGTGCCAGCTCTGAGACTAGCGGGTTCAATGAGCAGTTCTTC. Residues: CASSETSGFNEQFF.

In this sample, this clone turned up once. The rearrangement links TRBV10-3 to TRBJ2-7, with a tentative D call TRBD1 (6 bases). The CDR3 contains 14 residues. Trimming removed 6 bases from V and 2 bases from J, with 14 bases in between. Germline V gene data show CDR1 as ENHRY and CDR2 as SYGVKD. CDR3 in DNA: TGTGCCATCAGCAGGGGCGACTTGACCTACGAGCAGTACTTC. It codes for CAISRGDLTYEQYF.

The genes are TRBV11-2 and TRBJ2-5; D is undetermined. The J call may be mistaken, given a closer DNA end match to TRBJ2-7. Per the germline V gene, CDR1 is SGHAT and CDR2 is FQNNGV. CDR3 length: 13 residues. The CDR3 here is CASSLEKLYEQYF. Written as DNA, the CDR3 is TGTGCCAGCAGCTTAGAGAAGTTATACGAGCAGTACTTC.

This sequence joins TRBV19 and TRBJ1-2; D might be TRBD1 (5 bases). V lost 11 bases and J lost 6, with 16 bases in between. In germline, CDR1 is LNHDA, CDR2 SQIVND (reference sequence). The CDR3 is 12 residues long. The CDR3 is CASQGATNGYTF. Here the CDR3 DNA reads TGTGCCTCCCAGGGCGCAACTAATGGCTACACCTTC.

The chain has TRBV27 and TRBJ2-1; 7 nucleotides align to TRBD2. From germline, CDR1 is MNHEY and CDR2 SMNVEV (reference sequence). The ends lost 2 bases at V and 7 bases at J; junction bases unmatched: 5. This CDR3 has 14 amino acids. CDR3 nucleotides: TGTGCCAGCAGTTTAGGCCTAGCGGTAAATGAGCAGTTCTTC. Translation: CASSLGLAVNEQFF.

The chain combines TRBV27 with TRBJ1-4; D call uncertain. V lost 0 bases and J 7 bases, leaving 18 bases between the germline ends. The CDR3 spans 17 residues. In germline, CDR1 is MNHEY, CDR2 SMNVEV (reference sequence). CDR3 in amino acids: CASSLSGGTSRGEKLFF. The CDR3, as DNA: TGTGCCAGCAGTTTATCGGGTGGAACGTCGCGGGGTGAAAAACTGTTTTTT.

This clone was seen more than once but under ten times. The gene calls are TRBV2 and TRBJ1-2; D possibly corresponds to TRBD1 (5 bases). In germline, CDR1 is SNHLY, CDR2 FYNNEI. The CDR3 covers 14 residues. Trimming took 2 bases from V and 5 from J, leaving 12 bases between them. CDR3 in amino acids: CASSEIFGGYGYTF. The CDR3 nucleotides read TGTGCCAGCAGTGAAATCTTCGGGGGGTATGGCTACACCTTC.

The chain recombines TRBV10-3 with TRBJ1-1, with 7 bases lining up with TRBD1. Trimming cost V 6 bases and J 7 bases; bases outside gene matches: 17. The germline gives CDR1 ENHRY, CDR2 SYGVKD. The CDR3 runs to 16 residues. The CDR3 protein is CAISDGQDQKEGEAFF. In DNA, the CDR3 is TGTGCCATCAGCGATGGACAGGATCAGAAGGAGGGTGAAGCTTTCTTT.

The gene calls are TRBV20-1 and TRBJ2-7; D gene ambiguous. CDR3 length: 11 residues. The germline gives CDR1 DFQATT, CDR2 SNEGSKA (reference sequence). V lost 6 bases and J 4 bases, leaving 10 bases between the germline ends. Written as DNA, the CDR3 is TGCAGTGCCCCCTCGGGTTACGAGCAGTACGTC. This sequence encodes CSAPSGYEQYV.

This clone has a handful of counts. CDR3 bases: TGTGCCAGCAGTGAAGCTGCCCCCGGGGGGTACGAGCAGTACTTC. Translation: CASSEAAPGGYEQYF. The rearrangement joins TRBV2 to TRBJ2-7; 7 bases line up with TRBD2. CDR3 length: 15 amino acids. Per the germline V gene, CDR1 is SNHLY and CDR2 is FYNNEI. The junction had 6 bases not matched to a gene; V was cut back by 0 bases and J by 4 bases.

The chain uses TRBV19 and TRBJ2-1; 10 bases line up with TRBD2. Germline V gives CDR1 LNHDA, CDR2 SQIVND (reference sequence). The CDR3 runs 16 residues. Trimming cost V 4 bases and J 1 base; bases outside gene matches: 4. DNA for the CDR3: TGTGCCAGTAGTACTAGCGGGAGAGGGTCCTACAATGAGCAGTTCTTC. This codes for CASSTSGRGSYNEQFF.

This clone was picked up one time. This chain joins TRBV30 and TRBJ1-1, with D perhaps matching TRBD1 (6 bases). The length of the CDR3 is 12 residues. V was shortened by 3 bases and J by 6 bases, with 11 bases between the two germline ends. Germline CDR1 reads GTSNPN; CDR2 reads SVGIG (reference sequence). Here the CDR3 reads CAWRSSGAEAFF. As DNA, the CDR3 is TGTGCCTGGAGGTCGTCAGGGGCTGAAGCTTTCTTT. The variable domain in full, completed from reference TRBV30 and TRBJ1-1, reads SQTIHQWPATLVQPVGSPLSLECTVEGTSNPNLYWYRQAAGRGLQLLFYSVGIGQISSEVPQNLSASRPQDRQFILSSKKLLLSDSGFYLCAWRSSGAEAFFGQGTRLTVV.

This clone occurred a few times. CDR3 bases: TGTGCCAGCCCATCCGAGAAAGGGGGGACAGAAGAGACCCAGTACTTC. This gives the protein CASPSEKGGTEETQYF. The chain employs TRBV7-9 and TRBJ2-5; possible D gene TRBD1, 7 bases. Germline CDR1 reads SEHNR; CDR2 reads FQNEAQ (reference sequence). V lost 8 bases and J 3 bases, leaving 22 bases between the germline ends. The CDR3 runs to 16 residues.